A selection of T cell receptor beta chains follows, all from one sample in a study of CD8 T cells in Susac syndrome. A single record per CDR3 protein comes from TCRdb applying MiXCR to the immunoSEQ multiplex PCR reads. The sample includes around 110,000 distinct CDR3 sequences, roughly 94% seen only once; the top ten take 0.41%. The sample comprised CD8+ T cells from PBMCs. The receptor source for this set is a human donor with Susac syndrome. CDR3s include the opening cysteine and the closing phenylalanine or tryptophan. D genes are given only for firm matches. Clone size is stated in some rows and not others, as once, few, many or a class when expanded.

j_call clone_size v_call cdr3_length d_call cdr3_nt cdr3_aa
TRBJ2-7 NA TRBV15 13 NA TGTGCCACCAGCAGGGACAGCCCCTACGAGCAGTACTTC CATSRDSPYEQYF
TRBJ2-5 NA TRBV10-3 14 NA TGTGCCATCAGTGAGAGGAGGGATTCAGAGACCCAGTACTTC CAISERRDSETQYF
TRBJ1-6 NA TRBV6-2/TRBV6-3 13 NA TGTGCCAGCAGTTACGGGACACGCGACCATTTCTACTTT CASSYGTRDHFYF
TRBJ2-7 once TRBV7-9 14 TRBD1 TGTGCCAGCAGCCCAGGGGGCAAAGCGAGAGAGCAGTACTTC CASSPGGKAREQYF
TRBJ2-7 NA TRBV4-3 18 TRBD2 TGCGCCAGCAGCCAAGGGGTAGCGGGGGGCCGTTCTTCCTACGAGCAGTACTTC CASSQGVAGGRSSYEQYF
TRBJ1-2 NA TRBV6-1 16 TRBD1 TGTGCCAGCAGAGGCAGCGGACAGGGTACCAACTATGGCTACACCTTC CASRGSGQGTNYGYTF
TRBJ1-1 NA TRBV2 8 NA TGTGCCATCACTGAAGCTTTCTTT CAITEAFF
TRBJ2-2 once TRBV24-1 14 NA TGTGCCGGGGGCCCCGGGGACAACACCGGGGAGCTGTTTTTT CAGGPGDNTGELFF
TRBJ2-1 NA TRBV3-1 14 TRBD2 TGTGCCAGCAGTCGGACTAGGGGTTACAATGAGCAGTTCTTC CASSRTRGYNEQFF
TRBJ2-7 once TRBV9 15 TRBD1 TGTGCCAGCAGCGTTTACGGGACAGGACTATACGAGCAGTACTTC CASSVYGTGLYEQYF
TRBJ1-2 NA TRBV4-1 13 NA TGCGCCAGCAGCCCGCGGGGGGACTATGGCTACACCTTC CASSPRGDYGYTF
TRBJ2-1 NA TRBV29-1 14 NA TGCAGCACCTCCGGAAAGGAGTTCCTCAATGAGCAGTTCTTC CSTSGKEFLNEQFF
TRBJ2-1 NA TRBV20-1 14 NA TGCAGTGCTAGATACGAGTCAGGCTACAATGAGCAGTTCTTC CSARYESGYNEQFF
TRBJ2-7 NA TRBV9 14 TRBD1 TGTGCCAGCAACGAGGGACAGACGACTGGGAAGCAGTACTTC CASNEGQTTGKQYF
TRBJ1-5 once TRBV21-1 14 NA TGTGCCAGCACCAAAATAACAGGGGAGCAGCCCCAGCATTTT CASTKITGEQPQHF
TRBJ2-7 NA TRBV7-8 14 NA TGTGCCAGCAGCTTAGCGTATGGGGGCCACGAGCAGTACTTC CASSLAYGGHEQYF
TRBJ2-7 NA TRBV24-1 9 NA TGTGCCTCACGGACCGAGCAGTACTTC CASRTEQYF
TRBJ2-1 NA TRBV4-1 12 NA TGCGCCAGCAGCCACGGGGAGCTGAAGCAGTTCTTC CASSHGELKQFF
TRBJ2-1 NA TRBV24-1 12 NA TGTGCCACCAGTGATGCGACGGATGAGCAGTTCTTC CATSDATDEQFF
TRBJ1-6 NA TRBV4-1 17 TRBD1 TGCGCCAGCAGCCAAGAAGGAGGGACAGGGGGCGGCTCACCCCTCCACTTT CASSQEGGTGGGSPLHF
TRBJ1-5 NA TRBV9 15 NA TGTGCCAGCAGCGTGGCTGGTGGTGTAAATCAGCCCCAGCATTTT CASSVAGGVNQPQHF
TRBJ1-5 once TRBV24-1 14 NA TGTGCCACCAGTGATAGGGGGGTGGGACAGCCCCAGCATTTT CATSDRGVGQPQHF
TRBJ1-3 NA TRBV12-3/TRBV12-4 15 NA TGTGCCAGCAGTTCGGACGGGACCTCTGGAAACACCATATATTTT CASSSDGTSGNTIYF
TRBJ2-3 NA TRBV29-1 15 TRBD2 TGCAGCGTTGCGGGACTAGCATTACACACAGATACGCAGTATTTT CSVAGLALHTDTQYF
TRBJ2-1 NA TRBV13 13 NA TGTGCCAGCAGCTTAGTCGCGGCCAATGAGCAGTTCTTC CASSLVAANEQFF
TRBJ2-7 NA TRBV12-3/TRBV12-4 14 NA TGTGCCAGCAGTTTAGCAGGGGCACGCGGGCAGGAGTACTTC CASSLAGARGQEYF
TRBJ1-5 NA TRBV27 12 NA TGTGCCAGCAGTTTCCGACTCCAGCCCCAGCATTTT CASSFRLQPQHF
TRBJ2-5 NA TRBV20-1 17 TRBD2 TGCAGTGCTAGAGATCCTGGGACTAGCGGGGGGAGAGAGACCCAGTACTTC CSARDPGTSGGRETQYF
TRBJ1-2 NA TRBV14 15 TRBD1 TGTGCCAGCAGCCCACCGGGACAGGTTTACTATGGCTACACCTTC CASSPPGQVYYGYTF
TRBJ2-5 NA TRBV9 14 NA TGTGCCAGCAGCGAACAGGGCCTGGAAGAGACCCAGTACTTC CASSEQGLEETQYF
TRBJ2-7 once TRBV5-1 15 TRBD1 TGCGCCAGCAGCTTGACGGGACAGGAGGATTACGAGCAGTACTTC CASSLTGQEDYEQYF
TRBJ1-5 few TRBV6-2/TRBV6-3 15 TRBD1 TGTGCCAGCAGTTACGGCAGGGGGCTAAATCAGCCCCAGCATTTT CASSYGRGLNQPQHF
TRBJ2-1 NA TRBV15 18 TRBD2 TGTGCCACCAGCATTAAGGGACTAGCGGGCCCCCAGGGAAATGAGCAGTTCTTC CATSIKGLAGPQGNEQFF
TRBJ1-2 NA TRBV6-2/TRBV6-3 14 NA TGTGCCAGCAGTTACTCGAAACGGACACGCGGCTACACCTTC CASSYSKRTRGYTF
TRBJ2-5 NA TRBV4-3 15 NA TGCGCCAGCAGCCAAGATGGGAGTGGCGGGGAGACCCAGTACTTC CASSQDGSGGETQYF
TRBJ2-2 NA TRBV2 17 TRBD1 TGTGCCAGCAGCCGGGACAGGGGGGAACCGAACACCGGGGAGCTGTTTTTT CASSRDRGEPNTGELFF
TRBJ1-1 few TRBV29-1 10 NA TGCAGCGTTGAGTTGACTGAAGCTTTCTTT CSVELTEAFF
TRBJ2-7 NA TRBV7-9 16 TRBD1 TGTGCCAGCAGCTTAGCGGGGGACAGGTCCTCCTACGAGCAGTACTTC CASSLAGDRSSYEQYF
TRBJ1-2 NA TRBV6-1 17 TRBD1 TGTGCCAGCAGGCCAACAGGGGGCGAGTTACTATCCTATGGCTACACCTTC CASRPTGGELLSYGYTF
TRBJ2-1 NA TRBV15 12 NA TGTGCCACCAGCAGAGACAGGGGTGAGCAGTTCTTC CATSRDRGEQFF
TRBJ2-5 NA TRBV15 16 TRBD2 TGTGCCACCAGCGACGGGACTAGTTCCGACCAAGAGACCCAGTACTTC CATSDGTSSDQETQYF
TRBJ2-3 NA TRBV7-6 12 NA TGTGCCAGCAGCTCGTCACTAGGAGCGCAGTATTTT CASSSSLGAQYF
TRBJ2-1 NA TRBV6-1 16 NA TGTGCCACCAGGGGGGGAGCGGGGAGATCCTACAATGAGCAGTTCTTC CATRGGAGRSYNEQFF
TRBJ1-2 NA TRBV27 14 TRBD1 TGTGCCAGCAGTCTAGTGGGGACAGGGACGGGCTACACCTTC CASSLVGTGTGYTF
TRBJ1-1 NA TRBV4-3 17 NA TGCGCCAGCAGCACCGACCCAACTCAGCCCCTGAACACTGAAGCTTTCTTT CASSTDPTQPLNTEAFF
TRBJ2-5 NA TRBV9 16 NA TGTGCCAGCAGCCCCGTAGGGGGGAGTGAAAGAATGACCCAGTACTTC CASSPVGGSERMTQYF
TRBJ2-3 NA TRBV9 15 NA TGTGCCAGCAGCGTAGCGGGGGCTAGCACAGATACGCAGTATTTT CASSVAGASTDTQYF